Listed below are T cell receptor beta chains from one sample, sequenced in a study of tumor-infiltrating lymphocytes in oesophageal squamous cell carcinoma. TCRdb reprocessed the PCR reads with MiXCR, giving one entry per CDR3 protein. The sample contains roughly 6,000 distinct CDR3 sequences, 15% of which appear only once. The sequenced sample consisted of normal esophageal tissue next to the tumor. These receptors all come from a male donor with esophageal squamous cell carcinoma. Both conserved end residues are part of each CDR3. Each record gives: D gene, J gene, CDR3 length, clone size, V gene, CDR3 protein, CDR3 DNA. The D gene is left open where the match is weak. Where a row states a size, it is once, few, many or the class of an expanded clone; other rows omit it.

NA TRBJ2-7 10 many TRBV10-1 CASTGLALHF TGCGCCAGCACCGGGCTTGCCCTCCACTTC
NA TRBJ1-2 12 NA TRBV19 CASSARAVGYTF TGTGCCAGTAGTGCCCGGGCCGTAGGCTACACCTTC
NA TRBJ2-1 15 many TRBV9 CASSVGPSAYNEQFF TGTGCCAGCAGCGTAGGGCCTTCTGCCTACAATGAGCAGTTCTTC
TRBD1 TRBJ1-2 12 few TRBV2 CASSDDRAGYTF TGTGCCAGCAGTGACGACAGGGCTGGCTACACCTTC
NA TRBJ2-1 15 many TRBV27 CASSFAGFQGNEQFF TGTGCCAGCAGTTTCGCAGGATTCCAAGGCAATGAGCAGTTCTTC
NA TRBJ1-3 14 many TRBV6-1 CASTEGGSGNTIYF TGTGCCAGCACTGAGGGGGGATCTGGAAACACCATATATTTT
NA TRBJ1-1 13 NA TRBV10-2 CASSVGGGTEAFF TGCGCCAGCAGTGTGGGGGGCGGCACTGAAGCTTTCTTT
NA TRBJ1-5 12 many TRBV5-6 CASSLRSSPQHF TGTGCCAGCAGCTTGAGGAGCAGCCCCCAGCATTTT
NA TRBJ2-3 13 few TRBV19 CASSKTSTDTQYF TGTGCCAGTAGTAAGACAAGCACAGATACGCAGTATTTT
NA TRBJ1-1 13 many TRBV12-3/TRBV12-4 CASSRHPNTEAFF TGTGCCAGCAGCAGACACCCGAACACTGAAGCTTTCTTT
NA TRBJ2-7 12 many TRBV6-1 CASKRDSYEQYF TGTGCCAGCAAACGGGACTCCTACGAGCAGTACTTC
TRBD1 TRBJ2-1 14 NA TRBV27 CASSPVSGGHEQFF TGTGCCAGTTCGCCGGTATCAGGGGGCCACGAGCAGTTCTTC
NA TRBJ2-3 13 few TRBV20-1 CSADSGSTDTQYF TGCAGTGCTGATTCTGGCTCCACAGATACGCAGTATTTT
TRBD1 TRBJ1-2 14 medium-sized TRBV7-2 CASSSPGQFWGYTF TGTGCCAGCAGTTCCCCGGGACAGTTTTGGGGCTACACCTTC
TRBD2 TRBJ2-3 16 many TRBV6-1 CASKGPWGGSTDTQYF TGTGCCAGCAAAGGACCATGGGGGGGTAGCACAGATACGCAGTATTTT
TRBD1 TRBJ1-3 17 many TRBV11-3 CASSLDLDRGPGNTIYF TGTGCCAGCAGCTTAGATCTTGACAGGGGGCCTGGAAACACCATATATTTT
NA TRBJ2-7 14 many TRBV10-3 CAISLDSDPYEQYF TGTGCCATCAGCCTAGACAGTGACCCCTACGAGCAGTACTTC
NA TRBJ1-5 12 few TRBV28 CASSLVGQPQHF TGTGCCAGCAGTTTGGTCGGTCAGCCCCAGCATTTT
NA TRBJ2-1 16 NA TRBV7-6 CASSPTGPSGGYTFGF NA
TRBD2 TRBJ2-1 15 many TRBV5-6 CASSLLAGGYNEQFF TGTGCCAGCAGCTTGTTAGCGGGGGGCTACAATGAGCAGTTCTTC
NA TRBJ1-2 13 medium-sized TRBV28 CASNPGGSYGYTF TGTGCCAGCAACCCGGGGGGTTCCTATGGCTACACCTTC
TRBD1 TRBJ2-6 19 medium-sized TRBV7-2 CASSPQPGQPISGANVLTF TGTGCCAGCAGCCCGCAACCGGGACAGCCGATCTCTGGGGCCAACGTCCTGACTTTC
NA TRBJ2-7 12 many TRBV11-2 CASSRDVYEQYF TGTGCCAGCAGCCGGGACGTCTACGAGCAGTACTTC
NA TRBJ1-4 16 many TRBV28 CASSPLLTNRGEKLFF TGTGCCAGCAGTCCACTACTGACAAACCGGGGTGAAAAACTGTTTTTT
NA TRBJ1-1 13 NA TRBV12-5 CASALNWGTEAFF TGTGCTAGTGCTTTGAACTGGGGCACTGAAGCTTTCTTT
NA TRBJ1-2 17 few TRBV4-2 CASSQGSGLGTGYGYTF TGTGCCAGCAGCCAGGGGTCAGGGTTGGGAACAGGGTATGGCTACACCTTC
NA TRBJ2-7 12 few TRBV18 CASSPFSYEQYF TGTGCCAGCTCACCTTTCTCCTACGAGCAGTACTTC
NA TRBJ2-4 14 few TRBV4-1 CASSQGRAKNIQYF TGCGCCAGCAGCCAAGGCCGGGCCAAAAACATTCAGTACTTC
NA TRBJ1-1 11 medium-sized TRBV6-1 CASDRSTEAFF TGTGCCAGCGACAGGTCCACTGAAGCTTTCTTT
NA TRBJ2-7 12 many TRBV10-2 CASSEAEGEQYF TGCGCCAGCAGTGAGGCTGAAGGCGAGCAGTACTTC
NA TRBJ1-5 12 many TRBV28 CASSLSGTHWHF TGTGCCAGCAGTTTATCAGGGACTCATTGGCATTTT
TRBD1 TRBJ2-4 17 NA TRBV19 CASSRDRGTLAKNIQYF TGTGCCAGCAGCCGGGACAGGGGGACACTAGCCAAAAACATTCAGTACTTC
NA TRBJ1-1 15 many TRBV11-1 CASSFGGGGITEAFF TGTGCCAGCAGCTTCGGCGGGGGTGGGATCACTGAAGCTTTCTTT
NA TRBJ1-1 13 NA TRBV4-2 CASSLQGNTEAFF TGTGCCAGCAGCCTTCAGGGGAACACTGAAGCTTTCTTT
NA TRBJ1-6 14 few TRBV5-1 CASSTGMDNSPLHF TGCGCCAGCAGCACAGGGATGGATAATTCACCCCTCCACTTT
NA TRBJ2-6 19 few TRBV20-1 CSARVFGAATYSGANVLTF TGCAGTGCTAGAGTGTTCGGGGCGGCAACCTACTCTGGGGCCAACGTCCTGACTTTC
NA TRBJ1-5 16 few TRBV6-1 CATTKAGAAVNQPQHF TGTGCCACAACAAAGGCGGGGGCGGCGGTCAATCAGCCCCAGCATTTT
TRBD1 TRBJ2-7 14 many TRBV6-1 CASSTMTGGAEQYF TGTGCCAGCAGTACGATGACAGGGGGGGCCGAGCAGTACTTC
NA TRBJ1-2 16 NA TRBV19 CASSIAIGTVPGGYTF TGTGCCAGTAGTATAGCGATCGGGACGGTGCCGGGCGGCTACACCTTC
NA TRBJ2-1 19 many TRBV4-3 CASSQGGRLKQAPGGEQFF TGCGCCAGCAGCCAAGGAGGAAGGTTGAAACAGGCGCCCGGCGGTGAGCAGTTCTTC
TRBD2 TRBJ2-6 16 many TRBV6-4 CASSEGGGSGANVLTF TGTGCCAGCAGTGAGGGGGGGGGCTCTGGGGCCAACGTCCTGACTTTC
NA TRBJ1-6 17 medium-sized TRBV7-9 CASSSTARSSYNSPLHF TGTGCCAGCAGCTCTACGGCCCGGAGCTCCTATAATTCACCCCTCCACTTT
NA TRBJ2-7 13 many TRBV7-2 CASSPGSFSPLHF TGTGCCAGCAGCCCGGGAAGTTTTTCACCCCTCCACTTC
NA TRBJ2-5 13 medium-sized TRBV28 CASRLGNRETQYF TGTGCCAGCAGGTTGGGGAACAGGGAGACCCAGTACTTC
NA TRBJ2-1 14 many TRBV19 CASSIPLAGGEQFF TGTGCCAGTAGTATACCTCTCGCCGGGGGCGAGCAGTTCTTC